Listed below are T cell receptor beta chains from one sample, sequenced in a study of shared clonotypes between healthy human individuals. Sequenced by immunoSEQ multiplex PCR; TCRdb stores in-frame clones only, minus some. The sample lists 1.5 million to 2.5 million clones; approximately 94% were seen once. The sample comprised naive CD8+ T cells sorted from blood. The receptors come from a young man in good health. CDR3s include the opening cysteine and the closing phenylalanine or tryptophan.

cdr3_aa j_call v_call
CASSQEGRLNTEAFF TRBJ1-1 TRBV4-1
CASSLRRAQNEQFF TRBJ2-1 TRBV7-6
CASLPERPNRGIYEQYF TRBJ2-7 TRBV4-3
CASSQVSVYDQETQYF TRBJ2-5 TRBV4-1
CASSQDPPGTGSNYGYTF TRBJ1-2 TRBV4-1
CASTRWDEAFF TRBJ1-1 TRBV7-9
CAWSVAGGSDTQYF TRBJ2-3 TRBV30
CASSAQGWNTEAFF TRBJ1-1 TRBV9
CASSWGGSSPLHF TRBJ1-6 TRBV5-6
CASSLSGGYNEQFF TRBJ2-1 TRBV11-2
CASKGQMNTEAFF TRBJ1-1 TRBV25-1
CASSLTLTSGVTQYF TRBJ2-3 TRBV27
CASSFTSGEYEQFF TRBJ2-1 TRBV9
CASSFGSWDTEAFF TRBJ1-1 TRBV6-5
CASLNNDNEQFF TRBJ2-1 TRBV2
CASSPGAGGTYEQYF TRBJ2-7 TRBV27
CASSRSDSETQYF TRBJ2-5 TRBV5-4
CASSLTAGTDSNQPQHF TRBJ1-5 TRBV7-9
CASSRQDSYPSNEQFF TRBJ2-1 TRBV6-6
CASSPGLSYEQYF TRBJ2-7 TRBV4-3
CASSAGLAVNYGYTF TRBJ1-2 TRBV9
CASSQAAVSYNEQFF TRBJ2-1 TRBV4-3
CASSLIQGFNEQYF TRBJ2-7 TRBV5-6
CATSGHRERATGELFF TRBJ2-2 TRBV15
CASSPWTGTYEQYF TRBJ2-7 TRBV7-8
CASSPGGSGSYEQYF TRBJ2-7 TRBV5-6
CASSQGRSSSPNYGYTF TRBJ1-2 TRBV4-3
CASSLGSGAFF TRBJ1-1 TRBV7-9
CASSPGQGEAFF TRBJ1-1 TRBV19
CASSESSYEQYF TRBJ2-7 TRBV10-1
CASSLAGGYNEQFF TRBJ2-1 TRBV13
CASSSHWGVRETQYF TRBJ2-5 TRBV13
CASSQGLAGANTGELFF TRBJ2-2 TRBV7-9
CASSLALAGNEQFF TRBJ2-1 TRBV28
CASSAIPGAYNEQFF TRBJ2-1 TRBV6-6
CASSVGGTGTGGNEQFF TRBJ2-1 TRBV9
CASSSLVRYEQYF TRBJ2-7 TRBV7-2
CASSSAGTGIWNEQFF TRBJ2-1 TRBV7-9
CASSLAKSSYNEQFF TRBJ2-1 TRBV5-4
CAWSVPGGMNTEAFF TRBJ1-1 TRBV30
CASSKGELLSYEQYF TRBJ2-7 TRBV2
CASSRDWREQYF TRBJ2-7 TRBV2
CASSQENRENQPQHF TRBJ1-5 TRBV4-1
CASRWQGGNTEAFF TRBJ1-1 TRBV5-4
CASSQPRLTDTQYF TRBJ2-3 TRBV4-1
CASSLEGQASTDTQYF TRBJ2-3 TRBV27